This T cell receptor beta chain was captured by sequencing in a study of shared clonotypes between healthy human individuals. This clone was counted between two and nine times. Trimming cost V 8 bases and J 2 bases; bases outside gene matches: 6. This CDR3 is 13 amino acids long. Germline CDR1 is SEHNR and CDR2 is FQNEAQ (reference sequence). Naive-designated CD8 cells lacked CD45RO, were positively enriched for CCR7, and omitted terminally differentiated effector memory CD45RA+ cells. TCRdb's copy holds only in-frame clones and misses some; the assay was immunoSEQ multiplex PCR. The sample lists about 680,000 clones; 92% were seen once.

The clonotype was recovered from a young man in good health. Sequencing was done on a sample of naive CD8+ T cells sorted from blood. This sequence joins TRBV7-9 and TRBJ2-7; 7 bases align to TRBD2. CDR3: CASGREVAYEQYF. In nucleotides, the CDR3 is TGTGCCAGCGGCCGGGAGGTCGCCTACGAGCAGTACTTC.